The T cell receptor beta chain described here comes from a study of blood T cell repertoires in COVID-19. Study summary: Donors in the United States, Italy and Spain gave samples during acute or convalescent COVID-19.

Authors' analysis steps: Estimation of nucleated cell counts relied on the amplification of reference gene primers. Method: immunoSEQ multiplex PCR; TCRdb's copy keeps in-frame clones and lacks some. V and J calls and clone size are those listed in that table; D and trimming were worked out from the DNA. The sample contains 35,000 to 40,000 clones, over 80% of which appear only once. The V end was cut by 1 base, the J end by 10 bases, with 15 bases between. Germline-derived CDR1 and CDR2 are SGHDT and YYEEEE. The CDR3 runs 15 residues. The receptor was isolated from a human donor in a cohort sampled during active COVID-19. The specimen sequenced was peripheral blood. The gene calls are TRBV5-6 and TRBJ1-6, with D unclear. In nucleotides, the CDR3 is TGTGCCAGCAGCTTGTCCCCCAGGTTGGCGTCACCCCTCCACTTT. Translating it yields CASSLSPRLASPLHF.